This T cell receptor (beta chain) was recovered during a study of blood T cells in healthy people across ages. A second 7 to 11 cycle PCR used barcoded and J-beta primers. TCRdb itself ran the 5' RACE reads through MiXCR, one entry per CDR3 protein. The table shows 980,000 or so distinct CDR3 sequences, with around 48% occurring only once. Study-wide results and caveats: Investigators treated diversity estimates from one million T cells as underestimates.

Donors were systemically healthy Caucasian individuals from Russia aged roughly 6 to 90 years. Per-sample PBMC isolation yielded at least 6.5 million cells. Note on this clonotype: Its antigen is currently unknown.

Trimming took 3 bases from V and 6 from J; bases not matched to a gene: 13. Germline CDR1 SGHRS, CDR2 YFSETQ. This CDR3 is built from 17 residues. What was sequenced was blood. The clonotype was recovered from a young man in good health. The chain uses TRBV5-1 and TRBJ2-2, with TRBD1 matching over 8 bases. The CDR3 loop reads CASSWGNRGDSAGELFF. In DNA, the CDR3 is TGCGCCAGCAGCTGGGGGAACAGGGGGGATTCCGCCGGGGAGCTGTTTTTT. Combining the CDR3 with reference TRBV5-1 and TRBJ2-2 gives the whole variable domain KAGVTQTPRYLIKTRGQQVTLSCSPISGHRSVSWYQQTPGQGLQFLFEYFSETQRNKGNFPGRFSGRQFSNSRSEMNVSTLELGDSALYLCASSWGNRGDSAGELFFGEGSRLTVL.